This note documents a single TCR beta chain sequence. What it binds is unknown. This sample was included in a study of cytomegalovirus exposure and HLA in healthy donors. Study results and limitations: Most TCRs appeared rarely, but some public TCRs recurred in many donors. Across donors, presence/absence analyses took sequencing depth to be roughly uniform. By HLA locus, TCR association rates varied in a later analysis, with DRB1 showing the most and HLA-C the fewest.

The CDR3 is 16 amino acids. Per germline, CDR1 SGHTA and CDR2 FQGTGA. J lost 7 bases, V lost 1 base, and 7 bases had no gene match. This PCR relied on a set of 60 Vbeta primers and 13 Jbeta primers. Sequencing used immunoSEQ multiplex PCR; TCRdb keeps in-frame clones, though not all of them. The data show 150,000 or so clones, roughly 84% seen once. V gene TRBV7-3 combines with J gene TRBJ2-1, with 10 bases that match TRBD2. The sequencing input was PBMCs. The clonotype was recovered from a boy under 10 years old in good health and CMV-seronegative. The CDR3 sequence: CASSLRGLAGANEQFF. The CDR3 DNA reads TGTGCCAGCAGCTTAAGGGGTCTAGCGGGAGCGAATGAGCAGTTCTTC.